This passage covers 19 T cell receptor beta chains from one sample sequenced in a study of OX40 agonist ivuxolimab in advanced cancers. Assay used: immunoSEQ multiplex PCR; TCRdb lists only in-frame clones, some missing. Here the sample spans some 21,000 clones, roughly 79% being singletons. The source was CD4+ or CD8+ T cells sorted from blood, collected in a trial of the OX40 agonist ivuxolimab. Source of these receptors: an adult with an advanced solid tumor such as melanoma, head and neck, liver or kidney cancer.

This rearrangement joins TRBV5-1 to TRBJ2-7; D perhaps matches TRBD2 (6 bases). V was clipped by 0 bases and J by 2 bases, with 12 bases between them. CDR1 SGHRS and CDR2 YFSETQ come from the germline V gene. This CDR3 has 15 residues. The CDR3 coding sequence is TGCGCCAGCAGCTTGGGGGGGACTCATCCCTACGAGCAGTACTTC. It codes for CASSLGGTHPYEQYF.

The chain links TRBV7-8 to TRBJ2-7, with TRBD2 matching 9 bases. CDR3 length: 15 amino acids. The V and J ends lost 0 bases and 6 bases, in that order; junction bases with no gene match: 6. Germline CDR1 SGHVS, CDR2 FQNEAQ. The CDR3 region has the DNA TGTGCCAGCAGCTTAGCTAGCGGGGGATCCGCCGAGCAGTACTTC. It codes for CASSLASGGSAEQYF.

The chain couples TRBV5-6 to TRBJ2-6; the D gene could be TRBD1 or TRBD2 (5 bases each). Germline assignment: CDR1 SGHDT and CDR2 YYEEEE. CDR3 length equals 17 residues. V was pared by 3 bases and J by 0 bases, with 13 bases between. The DNA for the CDR3 is TGTGCCAGCAGCTGGGGGACGGAGTACTCTGGGGCCAACGTCCTGACTTTC. This sequence encodes CASSWGTEYSGANVLTF.

The CDR3 nucleotides read TGTGCCAGCGGCCCACCCAATGAGCAGTTCTTC. This encodes CASGPPNEQFF. The rearrangement uses TRBV9 and TRBJ2-1; D unclear. The CDR3 has 11 residues. The germline V and J ends were trimmed by 7 bases and 6 bases, with 8 bases remaining between them. CDR1 and CDR2 (germline): SGDLS, YYNGEE. Filled out from reference TRBV9 and TRBJ2-1, the complete variable domain reads DSGVTQTPKHLITATGQRVTLRCSPRSGDLSVYWYQQSLDQGLQFLIQYYNGEERAKGNILERFSAQQFPDLHSELNLSSLELGDSALYFCASGPPNEQFFGPGTRLTVL.

J is TRBJ1-6 and V is TRBV5-5, with TRBD1 matching over 7 bases. The CDR3 spans 14 residues. With 5 bases clipped from V and 10 bases from J, the junction kept 9 bases outside the gene matches. CDR1 is SGHKS and CDR2 is YYEKEE in the germline V gene (reference sequence). The CDR3 reads CASSPDRVRSPLHF. CDR3 sequence (DNA): TGTGCCAGCAGTCCCGACAGGGTCAGATCACCCCTCCACTTT.

DNA of the CDR3: TGCGCCAGCAGCCAAGAGGCTAGCGGGAGAACAGATACGCAGTATTTT. This encodes CASSQEASGRTDTQYF. This sequence joins TRBV4-3 and TRBJ2-3; 10 bases align to TRBD2. This CDR3 region has 16 residues. J gave up 3 bases and V 0 bases, and 3 bases lay outside the gene matches. Per germline, CDR1 LGHNA and CDR2 YSLEER.

CDR3 region: CASSPETMGYSTDTQYF. In DNA, the CDR3 is TGCGCCAGCAGCCCCGAAACGATGGGGTATAGCACAGATACGCAGTATTTT. The chain is built from TRBV4-3 and TRBJ2-3; D gene unclear. Per germline, CDR1 LGHNA and CDR2 YSLEER. The V end lost 4 bases, the J end lost 0 bases, and 17 bases lay between the germline ends. The CDR3 consists of 17 residues.

This clone was counted only a few times. The chain couples TRBV7-6 to TRBJ2-7; 7 nucleotides match TRBD1. Germline V gene lookup returns CDR1 SGHVS and CDR2 FNYEAQ. After removal of 2 bases from V and 3 bases from J, the junction contained 1 base not matched to a gene. CDR3 length: 13 residues. CDR3 residues: CASSLNRGYEQYF. The CDR3 bases are TGTGCCAGCAGCTTAAACAGGGGCTACGAGCAGTACTTC.

The count of this clone is one. The V call is TRBV7-2, the J call TRBJ2-5, with D possibly TRBD1 on 5 matching bases. The germline V and J ends were trimmed by 5 bases and 1 base, with 11 bases remaining between them. The CDR3 spans 14 residues. CDR1 is SGHTA, CDR2 FQGNSA, per germline. This CDR3 reads CASSPGHFQETQYF. The CDR3 DNA follows: TGTGCCAGCAGCCCTGGACACTTCCAAGAGACCCAGTACTTC.

The CDR3 DNA is TGTGCCAGCAGTAAATGGGGACTAGCGGCACAAGATACGCAGTATTTT. Translating it yields CASSKWGLAAQDTQYF. The rearrangement links TRBV2 to TRBJ2-3; 11 positions match TRBD2. V gave up 5 bases and J gave up 5 bases; unmatched junction bases: 9. Germline assignment: CDR1 SNHLY and CDR2 FYNNEI. The CDR3 covers 16 residues.

This clone has just a few counts. V usage is TRBV11-2 and J usage is TRBJ1-2; 9 nucleotides match TRBD1. Germline assignment: CDR1 SGHAT and CDR2 FQNNGV. J gave up 4 bases and V 6 bases, and 21 bases lay outside the gene matches. The CDR3 has 19 amino acids. CDR3 in DNA: TGTGCCAGCAGATTTATTAGGACAGGGGCAGATGCGACGAGCTATGGCTACACCTTC. Translating gives CASRFIRTGADATSYGYTF.

Concerning this clone itself: An end of the junction differs from the germline gene, which may be a read error. Different DNA sequences within this sample yield the same CDR3. The chain links TRBV28 to TRBJ2-3, with 10 bases matching TRBD2. The CDR3 runs to 13 residues. Germline V gives CDR1 MDHEN, CDR2 SYDVKM. This CDR3 reads CASGGGRTDTQYF. Written as DNA, the CDR3 is TGCGCCAGCGGGGGGGGGCGCACAGATACGCAGTATTTT.

The chain uses TRBV28 and TRBJ2-7; unclear D gene. The CDR3 spans 14 residues. The V and J ends lost 2 bases and 0 bases respectively, with 8 bases between them. Germline V gene lookup returns CDR1 MDHEN and CDR2 SYDVKM. The DNA for the CDR3 is TGTGCCAGCAGTTTACTCAGTAGCTCCTACGAGCAGTACTTC. Translation gives CASSLLSSSYEQYF.

The V and J genes are TRBV6-6 and TRBJ2-2; 7 nucleotides line up with TRBD1. From germline, CDR1 is MNHNY and CDR2 SVGAGI (reference sequence). Trimming removed 6 bases from V and 6 bases from J; junction bases left unmatched: 7. The CDR3 loop spans 14 amino acids. The CDR3 reads CASRIGGYAGELFF. The CDR3 region has the DNA TGTGCCAGCAGGATAGGGGGCTACGCCGGGGAGCTGTTTTTT.

This clone was observed a few times. The V gene is TRBV4-3, the J gene TRBJ1-3; 8 bases are a match to TRBD1. Per germline, CDR1 LGHNA and CDR2 YSLEER. There are 16 residues in the CDR3. Trimming cost V 0 bases and J 2 bases; bases outside gene matches: 3. The CDR3 DNA is TGCGCCAGCAGCCAAGATCCGACAGGGGCTGGAAACACCATATATTTT. Translation gives CASSQDPTGAGNTIYF.

The chain joins TRBV11-2 to TRBJ2-1; TRBD2 matches at 8 bases. Germline V gene data show CDR1 as SGHAT and CDR2 as FQNNGV. CDR3 length: 14 amino acids. V lost 5 bases to trimming and J lost 4 bases; unmatched junction nucleotides: 4. The CDR3 bases are TGTGCCAGCAGCACAGCGGGAGCTTACAATGAGCAGTTCTTC. Translating gives CASSTAGAYNEQFF. Together with reference TRBV11-2 and TRBJ2-1, the CDR3 gives the full variable domain: EAGVAQSPRYKIIEKRQSVAFWCNPISGHATLYWYQQILGQGPKLLIQFQNNGVVDDSQLPKDRFSAERLKGVDSTLKIQPAKLEDSAVYLCASSTAGAYNEQFFGPGTRLTVL.

The V gene is TRBV7-3, the J gene TRBJ1-2; no firm D call. Germline V gives CDR1 SGHTA, CDR2 FQGTGA. There are 14 residues in the CDR3. V was clipped by 2 bases and J by 4 bases, with 11 bases between them. The CDR3 sequence is CASSLDVAVYGYTF. The CDR3 DNA reads as TGTGCCAGCAGCTTAGACGTGGCGGTCTATGGCTACACCTTC.

The chain carries TRBV13 and TRBJ2-1; D uncertain. Germline V gene sequence: CDR1 PRHDT, CDR2 FYEKMQ (reference sequence). Trimming cost V 2 bases and J 5 bases, with 7 bases left between them. CDR3 length: 13 amino acids. CDR3 sequence (DNA): TGTGCCAGCAGCTTATTGAATGACAATGAGCAGTTCTTC. Protein product: CASSLLNDNEQFF. The full variable domain, rest sourced from reference TRBV13 and TRBJ2-1, is AAGVIQSPRHLIKEKRETATLKCYPIPRHDTVYWYQQGPGQDPQFLISFYEKMQSDKGSIPDRFSAQQFSDYHSELNMSSLELGDSALYFCASSLLNDNEQFFGPGTRLTVL.

This chain joins TRBV6-5 and TRBJ2-7; TRBD2 might be the D (6 bases). V was shortened by 5 bases and J by 7 bases, with 9 bases between the two germline ends. The CDR3 runs to 11 residues. CDR1 is MNHEY, CDR2 SVGAGI, per germline. In DNA, the CDR3 is TGTGCCAGCAGTCCTGGAGGGGAGCAGTACTTC. Translating it yields CASSPGGEQYF.